This T cell receptor (beta chain) is from a study of CD8+CD57+ T cells in acquired aplastic anemia. Study summary: Across the sorted CD4+ and CD8+ cells, DNA amounts averaged around 3.2 ug. Healthy donors had, on average, around 10 million reads for their CD4+ cells.

The CDR3 is 16 residues long. Trimming pared 4 bases from V and 5 bases from J, leaving 17 bases between. Germline loops: CDR1 KGHDR, CDR2 SFDVKD. This clonotype was picked up many times. The antigen remains undetermined. Genomic DNA was employed as the template in profiling TCR beta VDJ and CDR3. TCRdb passed the reads through MiXCR, listing each CDR3 protein once. The table includes 100,000 to 150,000 distinct CDR3 sequences, 41% detected once. Notes on the study in general: No significant patient-versus-control difference appeared in CD8+ Simpson's diversity. Shared by patients and controls, 25 to 30 CD8+ CDR3s were abundant in patients.

V is TRBV24-1 and J is TRBJ2-1; D gene ambiguous. Input material: sorted CD4+, CD8+, or CD8+CD57+ T cells (not recorded which) from PBMCs. The clonotype originates from a human donor in good health, serving as a control. As DNA, the CDR3 is TGTGCCACCAGTGACTCAGTAAGCCCGGCGAACAATGAGCAGTTCTTC. Translation gives CATSDSVSPANNEQFF.